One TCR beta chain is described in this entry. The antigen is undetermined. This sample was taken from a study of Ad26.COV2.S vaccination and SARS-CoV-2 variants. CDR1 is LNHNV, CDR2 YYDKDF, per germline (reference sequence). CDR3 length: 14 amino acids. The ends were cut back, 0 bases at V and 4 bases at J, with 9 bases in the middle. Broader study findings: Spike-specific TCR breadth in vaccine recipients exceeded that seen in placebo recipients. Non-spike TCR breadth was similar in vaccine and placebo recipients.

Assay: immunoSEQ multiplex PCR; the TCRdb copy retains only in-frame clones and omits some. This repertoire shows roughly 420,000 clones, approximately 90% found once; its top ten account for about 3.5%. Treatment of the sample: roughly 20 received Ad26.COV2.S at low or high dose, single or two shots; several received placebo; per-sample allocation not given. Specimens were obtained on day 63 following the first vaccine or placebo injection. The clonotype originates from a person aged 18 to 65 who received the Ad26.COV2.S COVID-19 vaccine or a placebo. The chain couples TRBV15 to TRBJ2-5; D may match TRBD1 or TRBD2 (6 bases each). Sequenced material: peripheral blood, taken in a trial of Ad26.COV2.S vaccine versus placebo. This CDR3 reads CATSRDPGAETQYF. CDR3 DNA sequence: TGTGCCACCAGCAGAGATCCGGGGGCAGAGACCCAGTACTTC.